Below, one T cell receptor (beta chain) is given with its context. Its target is unknown. The data were produced by immunoSEQ multiplex PCR, yet TCRdb's version contains in-frame clones alone and is incomplete. Here the sample spans some 180,000 clones, more than 85% being singletons. The sample belongs to a study of T cell responses to AZD1222 COVID-19 vaccine. Study outcomes and limitations: Females outnumbered males among donors, who were mostly white British; clonal diversity was possibly underestimated. Following two doses of AZD1222, Spike-specific TCR breadth and depth rose.

Sequenced material: peripheral blood, taken 28 days after the second AZD1222 dose. The sequence came from an adult who received the AZD1222 COVID-19 vaccine.

In DNA form, the CDR3 reads TGTGCCAGCAGCGGTAGAGTGGGATTAGGAACTCCTGGAAACACCATATATTTT. This translates into CASSGRVGLGTPGNTIYF. The rearrangement joins TRBV7-6 to TRBJ1-3; D uncertain. Trimming shortened V by 5 bases and J by 2 bases, and 22 bases separated the two germline ends. This CDR3 is 18 amino acids long. Germline loops: CDR1 SGHVS, CDR2 FNYEAQ. The whole variable domain, remainder taken from reference TRBV7-6 and TRBJ1-3, is GAGVSQSPRYKVTKRGQDVALRCDPISGHVSLYWYRQALGQGPEFLTYFNYEAQQDKSGLPNDRFSAERPEGSISTLTIQRTEQRDSAMYRCASSGRVGLGTPGNTIYFGEGSWLTVV.